The clone carrying this T cell receptor (beta chain) was seen only once. Some clones are missing from TCRdb's copy, which holds only in-frame ones; the method was immunoSEQ multiplex PCR. Of about 100,000 clones listed, 92% are singletons. The sample comes from a study of T cell changes during pregnancy in multiple sclerosis. This sample comprised peripheral blood, obtained in the first trimester of pregnancy. The TCR sequence derives from a female donor with multiple sclerosis, enrolled in a pregnancy study.

CDR3 bases: TGTGCCAGCAGTTACAGCCCGGGACTAGGGGAGACCCAGTACTTC. Encoded protein: CASSYSPGLGETQYF. The chain is built from TRBV6-5 and TRBJ2-5; 8 bases are a match to TRBD2. The germline V gene has CDR1 MNHEY and CDR2 SVGAGI. The V gene end was trimmed by 2 bases and the J gene end by 5 bases; junction bases not matched to a gene: 7. CDR3 size: 15 residues.